The next 15 T cell receptor beta chains were all read from a single sample in a study of cytomegalovirus exposure and HLA in healthy donors. The PCR employed 60 Vbeta primers together with 13 Jbeta primers. Data came from immunoSEQ multiplex PCR; TCRdb stores just in-frame clones and leaves some out. The sample includes more than 150,000 clones, approximately 84% of them seen just once. The sequenced sample was PBMCs. The receptors were sampled from a man in his forties or fifties in good health and CMV-seropositive.

The V gene is TRBV7-6, the J gene TRBJ2-6; D might be TRBD2 (6 bases). CDR1 SGHVS and CDR2 FNYEAQ come from the germline V gene. The CDR3 length is 15 residues. Trimming stripped 5 bases from V and 2 bases from J, with 10 bases between. The CDR3 spells CASSTTGAGANVLTF. DNA of the CDR3: TGTGCCAGCAGCACCACGGGGGCTGGGGCCAACGTCCTGACTTTC.

J is TRBJ1-2 and V is TRBV21-1; TRBD1, as called in the table, went unchecked against the DNA. TRBV21-1 is a pseudogene locus. This CDR3 has 17 amino acids. The CDR3 spells CASSKALLGPDFYGYTF. The CDR3 nucleotides are TGTGCCAGCAGCAAAGCGCTTTTGGGGCCCGACTTCTATGGCTACACCTTC.

The V call is TRBV28, the J call TRBJ2-4; 9 bases match TRBD2. The CDR3 loop spans 16 amino acids. The J segment lost 0 bases and the V segment lost 4 bases, leaving 4 bases of the junction unmatched. Looked up from germline, CDR1 is MDHEN and CDR2 is SYDVKM. The CDR3 DNA reads as TGTGCCAGCAGTTCCCTAGCGGGGCTAGCCAAAAACATTCAGTACTTC. It encodes CASSSLAGLAKNIQYF.

The chain joins TRBV28 to TRBJ2-7; TRBD1 agrees at 8 bases. Germline loops: CDR1 MDHEN, CDR2 SYDVKM. J lost 3 bases, V lost 1 base, and 5 bases had no gene match. The CDR3 loop spans 15 amino acids. The CDR3 spells CASSLFAGGSYEQYF. CDR3 sequence (DNA): TGTGCCAGCAGTTTATTTGCAGGGGGCAGCTACGAGCAGTACTTC.

The genes are TRBV11-2 and TRBJ2-7; a weak D match, TRBD2 (5 bases). V dropped 3 bases and J dropped 2 bases, with 11 bases sitting between them. From germline, CDR1 is SGHAT and CDR2 FQNNGV. The CDR3 covers 14 residues. CDR3 region: CASSFAPGTYEQYF. The CDR3 region has the DNA TGTGCCAGCAGCTTCGCACCGGGAACCTACGAGCAGTACTTC.

The rearrangement joins TRBV5-5 to TRBJ1-5, with TRBD1 matching 8 bases. Germline CDR1 reads SGHKS; CDR2 reads YYEKEE (reference sequence). The CDR3 totals 15 residues. Trimming removed 6 bases from V and 4 bases from J; junction bases left unmatched: 9. In DNA form, the CDR3 reads TGTGCCAGCACCCTTGGCAGGGGGCTAAATCAGCCCCAGCATTTT. As protein: CASTLGRGLNQPQHF.

The rearrangement links TRBV7-2 to TRBJ2-1; 12 bases are shared with TRBD2. V lost 5 bases and J lost 3; bases outside the gene matches: 5. Germline-derived CDR1 and CDR2 are SGHTA and FQGNSA. This CDR3 comprises 16 residues. The CDR3 DNA is TGTGCCAGCAGCCCCCGGACTAGCGGGATCTACAATGAGCAGTTCTTC. Translating gives CASSPRTSGIYNEQFF. Full variable domain (rest looked up from reference TRBV7-2 and TRBJ2-1): GAGVSQSPSNKVTEKGKDVELRCDPISGHTALYWYRQSLGQGLEFLIYFQGNSAPDKSGLPSDRFSAERTGGSVSTLTIQRTQQEDSAVYLCASSPRTSGIYNEQFFGPGTRLTVL.

This clone was recorded once. The chain is built from TRBV29-1 and TRBJ2-7, with D perhaps TRBD1 (7 bases). The V gene lost 3 bases and the J gene lost 4 bases, with 16 bases spanning the gap. CDR1 is SQVTM and CDR2 is ANQGSEA in the germline V gene. The CDR3 loop spans 14 amino acids. In DNA form, the CDR3 reads TGCAGCGTTGACGGACGGGACAGCGGGTACGAGCAGTACTTC. Amino acids: CSVDGRDSGYEQYF.

There are a few counts of this clone. The chain uses TRBV5-4 and TRBJ2-1; TRBD2 agrees at 12 bases. Trimming at V came to 3 bases and at J to 6 bases, leaving 7 bases not matched to a gene. Germline V gene lookup returns CDR1 SGHNT and CDR2 YYREEE (reference sequence). The CDR3 is made up of 16 amino acids. The CDR3 DNA sequence: TGTGCCAGCAGCTCGCCACTAGCGGGGGGTGTCAATGAGCAGTTCTTC. Its protein is CASSSPLAGGVNEQFF.

The CDR3 DNA is TGTGCCAGCAGTTTAAGGGGGCATATTGGAGGATATGGCTACACCTTC. It translates to CASSLRGHIGGYGYTF. The chain links TRBV27 to TRBJ1-2; 7 positions match TRBD1. The CDR3 covers 16 residues. With 2 bases clipped from V and 5 bases from J, the junction kept 11 bases outside the gene matches. From germline, CDR1 is MNHEY and CDR2 SMNVEV (reference sequence).

This clone was seen only a few times. V gene TRBV7-8 combines with J gene TRBJ2-1; the D gene is possibly TRBD2 (5 bases). The CDR3 runs 15 residues. Germline assignment: CDR1 SGHVS and CDR2 FQNEAQ. The V gene lost 5 bases and the J gene lost 6 bases, with 17 bases spanning the gap. The DNA for the CDR3 is TGTGCCAGCAGCCCGCGCCCACTAGATCCCAATGAGCAGTTCTTC. Translated: CASSPRPLDPNEQFF.

The chain employs TRBV5-1 and TRBJ2-2; 7 nucleotides line up with TRBD2. The CDR3 runs 14 residues. Trimming at V came to 2 bases and at J to 8 bases, leaving 6 bases not matched to a gene. Germline loops: CDR1 SGHRS, CDR2 YFSETQ. The CDR3 coding sequence is TGCGCCAGCAGCTTTGAGACTAGCTGGGGGGAGCTGTTTTTT. It specifies CASSFETSWGELFF.

This clone came up a few times. The V call is TRBV6-5, the J call TRBJ2-2, with 9 bases identical to TRBD1. Germline V gene data show CDR1 as MNHEY and CDR2 as SVGAGI. This CDR3 comprises 15 residues. The ends lost 6 bases at V and 5 bases at J; junction bases unmatched: 7. CDR3: CASRPQGAETGELFF. CDR3 DNA: TGTGCCAGCAGGCCACAGGGGGCCGAGACCGGGGAGCTGTTTTTT.

This clone was detected a few times. V and J are TRBV7-2 and TRBJ1-1; unclear D gene. Germline lookup yields CDR1 SGHTA and CDR2 FQGNSA. The CDR3 contains 13 residues. V dropped 1 base and J dropped 1 base, with 4 bases sitting between them. This CDR3 is CASSLDRNTEAFF. CDR3 coding DNA: TGTGCCAGCAGCTTAGACAGGAACACTGAAGCTTTCTTT. Combining the CDR3 with reference TRBV7-2 and TRBJ1-1 gives the whole variable domain GAGVSQSPSNKVTEKGKDVELRCDPISGHTALYWYRQSLGQGLEFLIYFQGNSAPDKSGLPSDRFSAERTGGSVSTLTIQRTQQEDSAVYLCASSLDRNTEAFFGQGTRLTVV.

The chain couples TRBV6-6 to TRBJ1-2; unclear D gene. Germline V gives CDR1 MNHNY, CDR2 SVGAGI (reference sequence). The length of the CDR3 is 14 residues. V was clipped by 5 bases and J by 4 bases, with 14 bases between them. DNA of the CDR3: TGTGCCAGCAGTACCGAGAGGGAGGGCTATGGCTACACCTTC. Residues: CASSTEREGYGYTF.